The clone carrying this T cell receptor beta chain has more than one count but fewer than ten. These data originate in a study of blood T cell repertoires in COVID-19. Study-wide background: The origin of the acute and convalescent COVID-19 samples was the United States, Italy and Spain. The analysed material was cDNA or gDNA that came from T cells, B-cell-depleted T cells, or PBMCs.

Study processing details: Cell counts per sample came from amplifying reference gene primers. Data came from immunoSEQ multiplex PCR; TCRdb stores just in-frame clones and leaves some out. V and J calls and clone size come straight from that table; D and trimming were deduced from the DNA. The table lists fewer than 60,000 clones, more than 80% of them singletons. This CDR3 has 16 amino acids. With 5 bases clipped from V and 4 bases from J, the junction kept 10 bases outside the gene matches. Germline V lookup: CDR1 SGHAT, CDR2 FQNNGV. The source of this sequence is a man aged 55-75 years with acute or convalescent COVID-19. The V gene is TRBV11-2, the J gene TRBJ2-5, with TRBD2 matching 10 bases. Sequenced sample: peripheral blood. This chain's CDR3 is CASSPGLARGAETQYF. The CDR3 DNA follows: TGTGCCAGCAGCCCGGGACTAGCGAGGGGGGCAGAGACCCAGTACTTC.